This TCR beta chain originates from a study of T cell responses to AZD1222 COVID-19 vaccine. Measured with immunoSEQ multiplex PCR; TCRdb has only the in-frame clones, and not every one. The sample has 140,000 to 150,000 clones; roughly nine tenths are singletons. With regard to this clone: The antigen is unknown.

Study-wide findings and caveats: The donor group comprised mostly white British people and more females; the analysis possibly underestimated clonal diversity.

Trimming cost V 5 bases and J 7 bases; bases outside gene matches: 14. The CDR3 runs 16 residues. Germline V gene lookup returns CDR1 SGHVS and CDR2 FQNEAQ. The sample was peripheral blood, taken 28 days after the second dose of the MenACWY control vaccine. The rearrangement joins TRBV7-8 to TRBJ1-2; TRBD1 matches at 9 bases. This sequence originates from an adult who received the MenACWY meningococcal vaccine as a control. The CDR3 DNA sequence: TGTGCCAGCAGCCCGCACCCCCCGGGACAGGGATCTGGCTACACCTTC. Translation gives CASSPHPPGQGSGYTF.